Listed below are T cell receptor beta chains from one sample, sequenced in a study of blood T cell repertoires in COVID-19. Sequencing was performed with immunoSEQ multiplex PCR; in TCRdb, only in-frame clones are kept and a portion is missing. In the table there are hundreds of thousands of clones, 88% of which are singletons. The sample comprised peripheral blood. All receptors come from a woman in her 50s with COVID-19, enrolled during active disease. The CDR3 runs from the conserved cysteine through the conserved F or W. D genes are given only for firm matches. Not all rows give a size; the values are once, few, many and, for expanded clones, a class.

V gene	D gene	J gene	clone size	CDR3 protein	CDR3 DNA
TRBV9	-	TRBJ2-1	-	CASSVRQSSYNEQFF	TGTGCCAGCAGCGTTAGACAGAGCTCCTACAATGAGCAGTTCTTC
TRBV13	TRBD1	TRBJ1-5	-	CASSRRDRPNQPQHF	TGTGCCAGCAGCCGGCGGGACAGGCCAAATCAGCCCCAGCATTTT
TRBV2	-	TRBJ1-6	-	CASSPGTTSSYNSPLHF	TGTGCCAGCAGTCCCGGGACAACGAGCTCCTATAATTCACCCCTCCACTTT
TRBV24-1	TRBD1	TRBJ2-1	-	CATSGEGTGHYNEQFF	TGTGCCACCAGTGGCGAAGGGACAGGACATTACAATGAGCAGTTCTTC
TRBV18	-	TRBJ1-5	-	CASSPGGQPQHF	TGTGCCAGCTCACCAGGAGGTCAGCCCCAGCATTTT
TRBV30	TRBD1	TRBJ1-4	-	CAWSKATGGYEKLFF	TGTGCCTGGAGTAAGGCGACAGGGGGTTATGAAAAACTGTTTTTT
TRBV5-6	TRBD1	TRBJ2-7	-	CASSTDRAYEQYF	TGTGCCAGCAGCACCGACAGGGCCTACGAGCAGTACTTC
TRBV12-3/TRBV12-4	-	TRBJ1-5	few	CASSLPAGPQHF	TGTGCCAGCAGTTTACCCGCAGGTCCCCAGCATTTT
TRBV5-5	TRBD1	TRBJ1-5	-	CASTGGQDNQPQHF	TGTGCCAGCACCGGGGGACAGGATAATCAGCCCCAGCATTTT
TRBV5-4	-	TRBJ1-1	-	CASSGTRGALTEAFF	TGTGCCAGCAGCGGGACAAGGGGCGCGTTAACTGAAGCTTTCTTT
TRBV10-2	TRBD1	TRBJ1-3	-	CASSDSRLGQGQRNTIYF	TGCGCCAGCAGTGATTCCCGCTTGGGACAGGGGCAAAGAAACACCATATATTTT
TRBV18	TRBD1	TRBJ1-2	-	CASSTDRGSYGYTF	TGTGCCAGCTCAACGGACAGGGGCAGCTATGGCTACACCTTC
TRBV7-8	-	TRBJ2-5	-	CASSLDRWETQYF	TGTGCCAGCAGCTTAGATCGGTGGGAGACCCAGTACTTC
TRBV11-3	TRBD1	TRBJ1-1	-	CASSKQGADTEAFF	TGTGCCAGCAGCAAACAGGGGGCTGACACTGAAGCTTTCTTT
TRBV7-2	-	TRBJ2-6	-	CASSLGGAAVSGANVLTF	TGTGCCAGCAGCTTAGGTGGAGCCGCGGTCTCTGGGGCCAACGTCCTGACTTTC
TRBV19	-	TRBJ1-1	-	CASSTTGRDTEAFF	TGTGCCAGTAGTACGACAGGTCGGGACACTGAAGCTTTCTTT
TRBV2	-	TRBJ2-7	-	CASRYGQNYEQYF	TGTGCCAGCAGGTACGGACAGAACTACGAGCAGTACTTC
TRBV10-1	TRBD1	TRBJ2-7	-	CASSDPGQGASEQYF	TGCGCCAGCAGTGACCCGGGACAGGGGGCGTCCGAGCAGTACTTC
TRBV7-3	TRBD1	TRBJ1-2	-	CASSAPGGGSYTF	TGTGCCAGCAGCGCCCCAGGGGGCGGGAGCTACACCTTC
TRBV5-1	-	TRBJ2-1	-	CASSLVTGNYNEQFF	TGCGCCAGCAGCTTGGTTACAGGGAACTACAATGAGCAGTTCTTC
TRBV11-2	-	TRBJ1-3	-	CASSLVGAEGNTIYF	TGTGCCAGCAGCTTAGTAGGGGCGGAAGGAAACACCATATATTTT
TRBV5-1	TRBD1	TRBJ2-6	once	CASSVSTGGGTGANVLTF	TGCGCCAGCAGCGTATCTACAGGGGGCGGAACTGGGGCCAACGTCCTGACTTTC
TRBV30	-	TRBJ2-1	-	CAWSLRGEQFF	TGTGCCTGGAGTCTGCGGGGTGAGCAGTTCTTC
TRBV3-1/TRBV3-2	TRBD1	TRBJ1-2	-	CASSQVPGGAGGYTF	TGTGCCAGCAGCCAAGTACCAGGGGGCGCAGGCGGCTACACCTTC
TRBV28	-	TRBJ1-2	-	CASSLGLPDYGYTF	TGTGCCAGCAGTTTGGGCCTTCCGGACTATGGCTACACCTTC